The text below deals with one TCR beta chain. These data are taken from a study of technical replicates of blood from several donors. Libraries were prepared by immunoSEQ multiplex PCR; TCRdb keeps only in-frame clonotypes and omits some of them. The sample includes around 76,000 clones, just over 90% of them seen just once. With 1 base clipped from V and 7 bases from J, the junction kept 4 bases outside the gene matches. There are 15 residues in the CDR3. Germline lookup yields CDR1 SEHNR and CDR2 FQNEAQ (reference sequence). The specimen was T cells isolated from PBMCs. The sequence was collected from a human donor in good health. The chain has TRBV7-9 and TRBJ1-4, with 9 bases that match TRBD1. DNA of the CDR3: TGTGCCAGCAGCTTAGAGGACAGGGGATTTGAAAAACTGTTTTTT. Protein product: CASSLEDRGFEKLFF.